This T cell receptor beta chain originates from a study of blood T cell repertoires in COVID-19. Study-level information: There were acute and convalescent COVID-19 samples, and they came from the United States, Italy and Spain.

Original data processing: Using reference gene primer amplification, nucleated cell counts were estimated. Repertoires were generated with immunoSEQ multiplex PCR, while TCRdb's copy carries only in-frame clones and drops some. V, J and clone size were drawn from that table, and D and trimming were deduced from the DNA. The sample carries about 240,000 clones, roughly 77% recorded once. Per the germline V gene, CDR1 is SGHDT and CDR2 is YYEEEE. Trimming removed 3 bases from V and 0 bases from J, with 7 bases in between. This CDR3 spans 13 amino acids. Sequencing input: peripheral blood. The chain joins TRBV5-6 to TRBJ2-7, with a weak D call TRBD2 (6 bases). This clonotype originated in an elderly woman with acute or convalescent COVID-19. Here the CDR3 reads CASSSDYSYEQYF. The CDR3 nucleotides read TGTGCCAGCAGCTCGGACTACTCCTACGAGCAGTACTTC.